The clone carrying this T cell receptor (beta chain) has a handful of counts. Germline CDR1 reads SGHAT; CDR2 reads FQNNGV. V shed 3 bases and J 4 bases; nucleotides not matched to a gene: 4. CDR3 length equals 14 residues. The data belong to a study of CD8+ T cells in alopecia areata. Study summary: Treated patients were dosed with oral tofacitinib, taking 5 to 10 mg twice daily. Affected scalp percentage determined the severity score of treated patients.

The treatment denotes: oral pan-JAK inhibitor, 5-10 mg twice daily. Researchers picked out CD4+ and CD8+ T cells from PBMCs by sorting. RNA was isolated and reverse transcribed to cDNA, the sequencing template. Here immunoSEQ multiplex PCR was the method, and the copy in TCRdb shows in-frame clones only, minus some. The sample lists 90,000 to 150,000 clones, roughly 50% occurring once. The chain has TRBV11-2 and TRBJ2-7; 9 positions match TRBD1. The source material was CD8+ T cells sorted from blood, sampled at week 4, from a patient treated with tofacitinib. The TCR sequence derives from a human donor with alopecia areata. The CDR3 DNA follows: TGTGCCAGCAGCTTGAGTGGACAGGGGTACGAGCAGTACTTC. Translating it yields CASSLSGQGYEQYF. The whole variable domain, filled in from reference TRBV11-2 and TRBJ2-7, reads EAGVAQSPRYKIIEKRQSVAFWCNPISGHATLYWYQQILGQGPKLLIQFQNNGVVDDSQLPKDRFSAERLKGVDSTLKIQPAKLEDSAVYLCASSLSGQGYEQYFGPGTRLTVT.